The 10 T cell receptor beta chains below were found in one sample sequenced in a study of CD8+ T cells in alopecia areata. The sample's treatment: oral pan-JAK inhibitor, 5-10 mg twice daily. The sequencing template was cDNA reverse transcribed from extracted RNA. Clones were read by immunoSEQ multiplex PCR, and TCRdb kept only the in-frame ones, dropping some. The table has about 140,000 clones, roughly 86% seen once. The source was CD8+ T cells sorted from blood, collected at week 4, from a patient treated with tofacitinib. The receptors stem from a human donor with alopecia areata.

The chain uses TRBV7-2 and TRBJ2-1, with D uncertain. Germline V gene sequence: CDR1 SGHTA, CDR2 FQGNSA. There are 13 residues in the CDR3. The V end lost 5 bases, the J end lost 10 bases, and 15 bases lay between the germline ends. CDR3 sequence (DNA): TGTGCCAGCAGCCCTTGGACCCCCAAGGAGCAGTTCTTC. Residues: CASSPWTPKEQFF. The complete variable domain, with remaining parts taken from reference TRBV7-2 and TRBJ2-1, reads GAGVSQSPSNKVTEKGKDVELRCDPISGHTALYWYRQSLGQGLEFLIYFQGNSAPDKSGLPSDRFSAERTGGSVSTLTIQRTQQEDSAVYLCASSPWTPKEQFFGPGTRLTVL.

V gene TRBV30 combines with J gene TRBJ2-5; D may match TRBD1 or TRBD2 (7 bases each). The CDR3 has 16 residues. Looked up from germline, CDR1 is GTSNPN and CDR2 is SVGIG (reference sequence). V was shortened by 1 base and J by 5 bases, with 20 bases between the two germline ends. This CDR3 reads CAWSAWEGATAETQYF. For the CDR3, the DNA is TGTGCCTGGAGTGCCTGGGAGGGGGCTACGGCGGAGACCCAGTACTTC.

The chain uses TRBV4-1 and TRBJ2-7, with 7 bases lining up with TRBD1. V dropped 1 base and J dropped 0; count of bases not matched to a gene: 12. The CDR3 length is 18 residues. Germline V gives CDR1 MGHRA, CDR2 YSYEKL. DNA for the CDR3: TGCGCCAGCAGCCAAGCCTCCGGGGCCGGGACAGTCTCCTACGAGCAGTACTTC. Protein product: CASSQASGAGTVSYEQYF.

J is TRBJ1-1 and V is TRBV2; D remains unclear. The CDR3 is 12 amino acids. Germline-derived CDR1 and CDR2 are SNHLY and FYNNEI. V was cut by 6 bases and J by 4 bases, with 9 bases left in between. The CDR3 DNA follows: TGTGCCAGCAGACCTCGGAGCACTGAAGCTTTCTTT. It translates to CASRPRSTEAFF.

Here the CDR3 DNA reads TGCAGGAAGAGACGGACTATGAACACTGAAGCTTTCTTT. Translating gives CRKRRTMNTEAFF. V and J are TRBV29-1 and TRBJ1-1; D is unclear. The CDR3 sequence is 13 residues long. In germline, CDR1 is SQVTM, CDR2 ANQGSEA. The full variable domain, rest sourced from reference TRBV29-1 and TRBJ1-1, is SAVISQKPSRDICQRGTSLTIQCQVDSQVTMMFWYRQQPGQSLTLIATANQGSEATYESGFVIDKFPISRPNLTFSTLTVSNMSPEDSSIYLCRKRRTMNTEAFFGQGTRLTVV.

J is TRBJ2-7 and V is TRBV7-8, with TRBD2 identical over 10 bases. With V trimmed by 5 bases and J by 1 base, 5 bases remained unmatched. CDR1 is SGHVS, CDR2 FQNEAQ, per germline. There are 15 residues in the CDR3. The CDR3 sequence: CASSPSGGASYEQYF. The CDR3 DNA reads as TGTGCCAGCAGCCCCAGCGGGGGGGCATCCTACGAGCAGTACTTC. The full variable domain, in which reference TRBV7-8 and TRBJ2-7 provide the parts outside the CDR3, is GAGVSQSPRYKVAKRGQDVALRCDPISGHVSLFWYQQALGQGPEFLTYFQNEAQLDKSGLPSDRFFAERPEGSVSTLKIQRTQQEDSAVYLCASSPSGGASYEQYFGPGTRLTVT.

J is TRBJ2-7 and V is TRBV27, with D perhaps TRBD1 (5 bases). Germline V CDR1 and CDR2: MNHEY, SMNVEV (reference sequence). The CDR3 length is 14 residues. Trimming removed 3 bases from V and 7 bases from J, with 16 bases in between. CDR3 amino acids: CASSFGHFHQEQYF. DNA for the CDR3: TGTGCCAGCAGTTTCGGACACTTCCACCAAGAGCAGTACTTC.

This chain uses TRBV7-9 with TRBJ1-1; D gene uncertain. The V end was cut by 2 bases, the J end by 4 bases, with 2 bases between. The CDR3 contains 11 residues. Per germline, CDR1 SEHNR and CDR2 FQNEAQ (reference sequence). The CDR3 DNA is TGTGCCAGCAGCTTAAGCACTGAAGCTTTCTTT. Translating gives CASSLSTEAFF.

The J gene is TRBJ1-5, the V gene TRBV28, with D uncertain. In germline, CDR1 is MDHEN, CDR2 SYDVKM. Trimming removed 2 bases from V and 3 bases from J, with 8 bases in between. There are 14 residues in the CDR3. CDR3 region: CASSLLLTNQPQHF. In DNA form, the CDR3 reads TGTGCCAGCAGTTTACTCCTAACCAATCAGCCCCAGCATTTT. The complete variable domain, with remaining parts taken from reference TRBV28 and TRBJ1-5, reads DVKVTQSSRYLVKRTGEKVFLECVQDMDHENMFWYRQDPGLGLRLIYFSYDVKMKEKGDIPEGYSVSREKKERFSLILESASTNQTSMYLCASSLLLTNQPQHFGDGTRLSIL.

CDR3 nucleotides: TGCGCCAGCAGCCAAGAAGGCAGGGGGAGCGAAAAACTGTTTTTT. The encoded protein is CASSQEGRGSEKLFF. V is TRBV4-1 and J is TRBJ1-4, with TRBD1 matching over 7 bases. The junction had 6 bases not matched to a gene; V was cut back by 0 bases and J by 8 bases. CDR1 is MGHRA and CDR2 is YSYEKL in the germline V gene. The CDR3 length is 15 residues.